A single sample is the source of the 10 T cell receptor beta chains below, sequenced in a study of molecular identifiers for immune sequencing clone quantification. TCRdb re-derived calls from the PCR reads in MiXCR, one entry per CDR3 protein. In the table there are over 100,000 distinct CDR3 sequences, about 35% of which are singletons. Sequenced material: naive CD8+ T cells from blood, with Jurkat cell RNA spiked in. Sample subset: FACS-sorted CD8+CD4-CCR7+CD45RA+ naive T cells. Every receptor here comes from a human donor in good health. Some libraries in this study had Jurkat cell RNA spiked in.

This clonotype was seen many times. V usage is TRBV14 and J usage is TRBJ2-7; D possibly corresponds to TRBD2 (6 bases). V lost 9 bases and J 8 bases, leaving 14 bases between the germline ends. Germline loops: CDR1 SGHDN, CDR2 FVKESK. The CDR3 is 11 residues long. Here the CDR3 reads CASSGGPKQYF. The CDR3, as DNA: TGTGCCAGTAGCGGAGGGCCCAAGCAGTACTTC.

This clonotype was recorded a few times. A much larger clone lies a single base off, so this may be a read error. V gene TRBV29-1 combines with J gene TRBJ2-2, with D tentatively TRBD2 (6 bases). The CDR3 loop spans 13 amino acids. Germline V gene data show CDR1 as SQVTM and CDR2 as ANQGSEA. In DNA, the CDR3 is TGCAGCGTTTTTGAGGGCGGGACCGGGGAGCTGTATTTT. This gives the protein CSVFEGGTGELYF.

As for this clonotype: Lacking the conserved final phenylalanine or tryptophan, this CDR3 likely reflects a read error. This sequence joins TRBV28 and TRBJ2-3, with D maybe TRBD2 (6 bases). CDR3 length equals 15 residues. Per germline, CDR1 MDHEN and CDR2 SYDVKM. V was clipped by 6 bases and J by 2 bases, with 15 bases between them. The CDR3 reads CASRVTRGFTDTQYY. The DNA of the CDR3 is TGTGCCAGCAGAGTGACGCGGGGTTTCACAGATACGCAGTATTAT.

This clonotype has more than one count but fewer than ten. J is TRBJ2-7 and V is TRBV28; no clear D. From germline, CDR1 is MDHEN and CDR2 SYDVKM. The CDR3 extends over 16 amino acids. V was cut by 3 bases and J by 1 base, with 16 bases left in between. CDR3 protein: CASSFSAIDSSYEQYF. In DNA form, the CDR3 reads TGTGCCAGCAGTTTTTCGGCAATAGACTCGTCCTACGAGCAGTACTTC.

At least ten counts were recorded for this clonotype. V gene TRBV13 combines with J gene TRBJ2-3; possible D gene TRBD2, 7 bases. Per the germline V gene, CDR1 is PRHDT and CDR2 is FYEKMQ (reference sequence). The CDR3 sequence is 14 residues long. Between the trimmed V and J ends, which lost 4 bases and 4 bases, there was a span of 12 bases. CDR3 nucleotide sequence: TGTGCCAGCAGCTCCACAGGGAGGGCAGATACGCAGTATTTT. It codes for CASSSTGRADTQYF.

This clonotype came up a few times. The V call is TRBV7-9, the J call TRBJ2-1; the D is unclear. The CDR3 contains 15 residues. The germline CDR1 and CDR2 sequences are SEHNR and FQNEAQ (reference sequence). V lost 5 bases to trimming and J lost 4 bases, with 15 bases between them. In DNA, the CDR3 is TGTGCCAGCAGCAGTACCGGGCCTTCATACAATGAGCAGTTCTTC. Translation: CASSSTGPSYNEQFF.

On this clonotype: The CDR3 carries no conserved terminal phenylalanine or tryptophan, so it likely arises from a read error. The chain employs TRBV2 and TRBJ2-6; TRBD1 is a possible D gene (5 bases). Trimming removed 10 bases from V and 0 bases from J, with 19 bases in between. The germline CDR1 and CDR2 sequences are SNHLY and FYNNEI. CDR3 length equals 17 residues. CDR3 region: CAILRVGDLSGANVLTY. DNA for the CDR3: TGTGCCATCCTCAGGGTGGGCGACCTCTCTGGGGCCAACGTCCTGACTTAC.

The chain has TRBV7-8 and TRBJ2-1; D not certain. The ends were cut back, 3 bases at V and 8 bases at J, with 8 bases in the middle. Germline values: CDR1 SGHVS, CDR2 FQNEAQ. The length of the CDR3 is 12 residues. CDR3 loop: CASSFWGDEQFF. The CDR3 DNA is TGTGCCAGCAGCTTTTGGGGTGATGAGCAGTTCTTC.

This clonotype was recorded a few times. The chain combines TRBV4-3 with TRBJ2-2; D call uncertain. The V gene lost 1 base and the J gene lost 5 bases, with 8 bases spanning the gap. Per germline, CDR1 LGHNA and CDR2 YSLEER. The CDR3 is 14 amino acids. This CDR3 reads CASSQVLGTGELFF. CDR3 coding DNA: TGCGCCAGCAGCCAAGTCCTGGGGACCGGGGAGCTGTTTTTT.

This clonotype was observed a handful of times. The chain couples TRBV11-2 to TRBJ2-7, with 7 bases lining up with TRBD2. Trimming cost V 5 bases and J 3 bases; bases outside gene matches: 7. CDR1 is SGHAT, CDR2 FQNNGV, per germline. This CDR3 spans 14 amino acids. The CDR3 bases are TGTGCCAGCAGCCCCGGTAGCGGGTACTACGAGCAGTACTTC. Protein sequence: CASSPGSGYYEQYF.